This is a list of T cell receptor beta chains from one sample in a study of regulatory T cells in long-lasting Graves disease. TCRdb recomputed calls from the multiplex PCR reads with MiXCR, one row per CDR3 protein. The sample consists of 700,000 or so distinct CDR3 sequences, approximately 31% of them appearing once. Sample: peripheral blood mononuclear cells (PBMCs), taken when the disease was refractory, from a patient treated with antithyroid drugs. These receptors were collected from a female donor with Graves disease. Both conserved end residues are part of each CDR3. The D gene is left open where the match is weak. Expanded clones get a size class; other rows say once, few or many, or leave the size out.

NA	TRBV3-1	TRBJ2-7	TRBD1	15	TGTGCCAGCAGCCAAGATCCTCAGGGGGCACACGAGCAGTACTTC	CASSQDPQGAHEQYF
few	TRBV28	TRBJ1-5	NA	14	TGTGCCAGCAGACAAACAGGGAGCAATCAGCCCCAGCATTTT	CASRQTGSNQPQHF
few	TRBV3-1	TRBJ2-5	TRBD1	15	TGTGCCAGCAGCGGCGAGGGGGCGCATTGGGAGACCCAGTACTTC	CASSGEGAHWETQYF
NA	TRBV11-2	TRBJ2-1	TRBD2	18	TGTGCCAGCAGCTCGGGACTAGCGGGAGGGTACACATACAATGAGCAGTTCTTC	CASSSGLAGGYTYNEQFF
NA	TRBV11-2	TRBJ1-2	NA	15	TGTGCCAGCAGCTTCTCTGGGACTCCCGGGGCTGGCTACACCTTC	CASSFSGTPGAGYTF
few	TRBV5-5	TRBJ2-7	NA	14	TGTGCCAGCAGCCCGGATTGGGGAGGCTACGAGCAGTACTTC	CASSPDWGGYEQYF
few	TRBV5-1	TRBJ1-1	NA	13	TGCGCCAGCAGTTCCGGGACGGACACTGAAGCTTTCTTT	CASSSGTDTEAFF
few	TRBV5-1	TRBJ1-4	NA	16	TGCGCCAGCAGCCTATTCCAGGGCGTCGGTAATGAAAAACTGTTTTTT	CASSLFQGVGNEKLFF
few	TRBV18	TRBJ1-2	NA	14	TGTGCCAGCTCACCCGGACAGAGGCCCTATGGCTACACCTTC	CASSPGQRPYGYTF
NA	TRBV30	TRBJ2-2	TRBD2	16	TGTGCCTGGAGTCCCCTAGCGGGAGGATCCATCGGGGAGCTGTTTTTT	CAWSPLAGGSIGELFF
NA	TRBV7-2	TRBJ1-5	NA	16	TGTGCCAGCAGCTTAGGAGTAGGGGTAGGAAATCAGCCCCAGCATTTT	CASSLGVGVGNQPQHF
NA	TRBV20-1	TRBJ2-7	TRBD1	12	TGCAGTGTACCGGGACAGGCCTACGAGCAGTACTTC	CSVPGQAYEQYF
many	TRBV28	TRBJ2-7	NA	10	TGTGCCAGCAGAAGCGGCGAGCAGTACTTC	CASRSGEQYF
few	TRBV2	TRBJ1-1	NA	12	TGTGCCAGCAGTGACCCGGACACTGAAGCTTTCTTT	CASSDPDTEAFF
NA	TRBV20-1	TRBJ2-1	TRBD2	19	TGCAGTGCTAGAGCCGGGACTAGCGGGAGTCGGAGCTCCTACAATGAGCAGTTCTTC	CSARAGTSGSRSSYNEQFF
many	TRBV2	TRBJ1-5	NA	16	TGTGCCAGCAGTGAAGGGGGTCGCAGGGGTCATCAGCCCCAGCATTTT	CASSEGGRRGHQPQHF
few	TRBV6-1	TRBJ1-1	NA	15	TGTGCCAGCACCCTTACAAAATACCTGAACACTGAAGCTTTCTTT	CASTLTKYLNTEAFF
NA	TRBV28	TRBJ2-7	TRBD1	16	TGTGCCAGCAGTCTGGGGACAGGGAGATTAAACTACGAGCAGTACTTC	CASSLGTGRLNYEQYF
once	TRBV28	TRBJ2-1	TRBD2	19	TGTGCCAGCAGTCACACTAGCGGGAGGCTTGGTACGGGATACAATGAGCAGTTCTTC	CASSHTSGRLGTGYNEQFF